These 27 T cell receptor beta chains were all obtained from the same sample, sequenced in a study of T-cell memory formation after mild COVID-19. TCRdb reprocessed the 5' RACE reads with MiXCR, giving one entry per CDR3 protein. The repertoire holds tens of thousands of distinct CDR3 sequences, less than 15% seen once, with about 25% in the top ten. The sequenced material came from PBMCs or a T cell subset sorted from them (not recorded which). The receptors were gathered from a man aged 18 to 35 who had mild COVID-19 (a few samples of this study predate the infection). Cell type and time point are not known.

This clonotype was seen only a few times. The chain has TRBV5-1 and TRBJ2-7; D is ambiguous. Trimming stripped 1 base from V and 8 bases from J, with 10 bases between. The CDR3 is 12 residues long. CDR1 is SGHRS, CDR2 YFSETQ, per germline. As DNA, the CDR3 is TGCGCCAGCAGCTTGTTCGCAGATAAGCAGTACGTC. This encodes CASSLFADKQYV.

This clonotype was seen a few times. The J gene is TRBJ2-1, the V gene TRBV12-3 or TRBV12-4; 12 positions match TRBD1. The CDR3 spans 15 residues. After removal of 7 bases from V and 7 bases from J, the junction contained 8 bases not matched to a gene. The CDR3 DNA reads TGTGCCAGCACCTCCGGGACAGGGGGCGTGAATGAGCAGTTCTTC. The encoded protein is CASTSGTGGVNEQFF.

This clonotype was counted many times. J is TRBJ1-1 and V is TRBV5-1, with 7 bases fitting TRBD1. Trimming cost V 2 bases and J 6 bases; bases outside gene matches: 4. The CDR3 sequence is 13 residues long. Germline V gene lookup returns CDR1 SGHRS and CDR2 YFSETQ. The CDR3 DNA is TGCGCCAGCAGCTTAGAGGGGGCCCCTGAAGCTTTCTTT. Amino acids: CASSLEGAPEAFF.

J is TRBJ1-2 and V is TRBV5-1, with D unclear. Trimming shortened V by 0 bases and J by 5 bases, and 11 bases separated the two germline ends. CDR1 SGHRS and CDR2 YFSETQ come from the germline V gene. The CDR3 is 14 residues long. The CDR3 loop reads CASSLAQEQYGYTF. Here the CDR3 DNA reads TGCGCCAGCAGCTTGGCCCAGGAGCAGTATGGCTACACCTTC.

This clonotype came up many times. The V gene is TRBV6-4, the J gene TRBJ2-3; 10 bases align to TRBD2. Trimming removed 0 bases from V and 4 bases from J; junction bases left unmatched: 4. This CDR3 region has 16 residues. Germline CDR1 is MRHNA and CDR2 is SNTAGT. CDR3 protein: CASSDSASGGADTQYF. CDR3 in DNA: TGTGCCAGCAGTGACTCGGCTAGCGGGGGAGCAGATACGCAGTATTTT.

This clonotype was detected ten times or more. The chain joins TRBV6-4 to TRBJ2-3; 9 positions match TRBD2. V lost 4 bases, J lost 1 base, and 0 bases stayed unmatched. CDR1 is MRHNA, CDR2 SNTAGT, per germline. The CDR3 totals 14 residues. The CDR3 DNA reads TGTGCCAGCAGTGTAGCGGGGGGCACAGATACGCAGTATTTT. Amino acids: CASSVAGGTDTQYF.

Remarks on this clonotype: A much larger clone differs by one base, so this may be a read error. CDR3 DNA: TGCGCCAGCAGCTTGAGTCAGGGGGCCTCTGAAGCTTTCTTT. Its translation: CASSLSQGASEAFF. The chain employs TRBV5-1 and TRBJ1-1; 8 bases align to TRBD1. Losses at the gene ends were 1 base for V and 6 bases for J; bases not matched to a gene: 5. CDR1 is SGHRS, CDR2 YFSETQ, per germline. The CDR3 contains 14 residues.

The gene calls are TRBV7-2 and TRBJ2-1, with 8 bases lining up with TRBD2. This CDR3 has 14 residues. V was pared by 2 bases and J by 9 bases, with 6 bases of the junction left unmatched. CDR1 and CDR2 (germline): SGHTA, FQGNSA. The CDR3 spells CASSLYRGGGEQFF. CDR3 DNA: TGTGCCAGCAGCTTATATCGGGGGGGAGGTGAGCAGTTCTTC.

V is TRBV6-5 and J is TRBJ1-5; D uncertain. The CDR3 has 16 residues. Germline loops: CDR1 MNHEY, CDR2 SVGAGI. V dropped 0 bases and J dropped 4 bases, with 13 bases sitting between them. The CDR3 loop is CASSYSPAGPNQPQHF. The CDR3 DNA reads as TGTGCCAGCAGTTACTCCCCCGCCGGACCTAATCAGCCCCAGCATTTT.

This clonotype was recorded a few times. The chain joins TRBV3-1 to TRBJ2-2; D call uncertain. Per the germline V gene, CDR1 is LGHDT and CDR2 is YNNKEL (reference sequence). Trimming left V 3 bases short and J 6 bases short, with 8 bases between. The CDR3 length is 13 residues. The CDR3 region has the DNA TGTGCCAGCAGCCATGAGGTCTCCGGGGAGCTGTTTTTT. Amino acids: CASSHEVSGELFF.

This clonotype was counted between two and nine times. The chain recombines TRBV19 with TRBJ2-2, with 8 bases lining up with TRBD1. The germline CDR1 and CDR2 sequences are LNHDA and SQIVND (reference sequence). This CDR3 has 15 residues. Germline trimming cut 3 bases from V and 6 bases from J; bases unmatched to any gene: 6. The CDR3: CASSIGTGGSGELFF. The CDR3 coding sequence is TGTGCCAGTAGTATTGGGACAGGAGGGTCCGGGGAGCTGTTTTTT.

The chain combines TRBV5-1 with TRBJ2-7; 7 bases are shared with TRBD1. This CDR3 has 14 residues. The V gene end was trimmed by 2 bases and the J gene end by 6 bases; junction bases not matched to a gene: 8. The germline CDR1 and CDR2 sequences are SGHRS and YFSETQ. This chain's CDR3 is CASSFQQGSGEQYF. The CDR3 DNA reads as TGCGCCAGCAGCTTCCAACAGGGGTCGGGCGAGCAGTACTTC.

This clonotype was picked up a small number of times. The V and J genes are TRBV5-1 and TRBJ2-1, with D perhaps TRBD2 (6 bases). Germline-derived CDR1 and CDR2 are SGHRS and YFSETQ. V gave up 4 bases and J gave up 6 bases, with 20 bases separating them. CDR3 length equals 16 residues. CDR3 bases: TGCGCCAGCAGCCTGTGGCCAGGAGGGCTAGGCAATGAGCAGTTCTTC. Amino acids: CASSLWPGGLGNEQFF. The full variable domain, rest sourced from reference TRBV5-1 and TRBJ2-1, is KAGVTQTPRYLIKTRGQQVTLSCSPISGHRSVSWYQQTPGQGLQFLFEYFSETQRNKGNFPGRFSGRQFSNSRSEMNVSTLELGDSALYLCASSLWPGGLGNEQFFGPGTRLTVL.

This clonotype is labeled medium-sized. The genes are TRBV27 and TRBJ2-7; D perhaps matches TRBD1 (6 bases). Germline V lookup: CDR1 MNHEY, CDR2 SMNVEV (reference sequence). The CDR3 is 13 amino acids. Trimming took 2 bases from V and 6 from J, leaving 11 bases between them. The CDR3 nucleotides read TGTGCCAGCAGTTTAAATTTCAGGGGCGAGCAGTACTTC. Protein product: CASSLNFRGEQYF.

There are many counts of this clonotype. This chain joins TRBV3-1 and TRBJ2-5, with 9 nucleotides matching TRBD1. The germline V gene encodes CDR1 LGHDT and CDR2 YNNKEL (reference sequence). J gave up 5 bases and V 6 bases, and 7 bases lay outside the gene matches. CDR3 length equals 14 residues. CDR3 residues: CASRQQGARETQYF. DNA of the CDR3: TGTGCCAGCAGGCAACAGGGGGCGCGGGAGACCCAGTACTTC.

This chain joins TRBV4-1 and TRBJ1-2; D is perhaps TRBD1 (6 bases). Germline values: CDR1 MGHRA, CDR2 YSYEKL. V was pared by 3 bases and J by 8 bases, with 22 bases between. The CDR3 has 16 residues. The CDR3 bases are TGCGCCAGCAGCCACATACACGGTGGGGGCAGGGGAGGCTACACCTTC. This encodes CASSHIHGGGRGGYTF.

By frequency in the sample, this clonotype is medium-sized. This chain joins TRBV12-3 or TRBV12-4 and TRBJ1-1; D gene unclear. The V gene lost 6 bases and the J gene lost 4 bases, with 3 bases spanning the gap. This CDR3 contains 10 residues. Written as DNA, the CDR3 is TGTGCCAGCAGGGGCACTGAAGCTTTCTTT. This translates into CASRGTEAFF.

The table lists this clonotype with a few counts. The chain carries TRBV20-1 and TRBJ1-1; TRBD1 matches 8 bases. CDR1 is DFQATT, CDR2 SNEGSKA, per germline (reference sequence). This CDR3 is built from 12 residues. CDR3 protein: CRAGTGNTEAFF. The CDR3 nucleotides read TGCAGGGCCGGGACAGGGAACACTGAAGCTTTCTTT.

This clonotype was seen only a few times. The chain carries TRBV20-1 and TRBJ1-2, with a possible D match to TRBD1 (6 bases). The CDR3 runs to 13 residues. The V end lost 6 bases, the J end lost 1 base, and 12 bases lay between the germline ends. Looked up from germline, CDR1 is DFQATT and CDR2 is SNEGSKA (reference sequence). CDR3: CSARRTVNYGYTF. In DNA form, the CDR3 reads TGCAGTGCCCGCCGGACAGTTAACTATGGCTACACCTTC.

This clonotype was recorded a few times. The chain couples TRBV7-3 to TRBJ2-3; the match to TRBD1 covers 9 bases. There are 13 residues in the CDR3. CDR1 is SGHTA and CDR2 is FQGTGA in the germline V gene. Trimming at V came to 3 bases and at J to 6 bases, leaving 1 base not matched to a gene. The CDR3, as DNA: TGTGCCAGCAGCTTTACAGGGGGCGATACGCAGTATTTT. Translation gives CASSFTGGDTQYF.

This clonotype was counted a few times. The junction departs from germline at one end; a sequencing error may be responsible. This rearrangement joins TRBV7-7 to TRBJ2-5; weak D call: TRBD2 (6 bases). Germline CDR1 and CDR2: SSHAT and FNYEAQ (reference sequence). The CDR3 runs 13 residues. CDR3 bases: TGTGCTAGCAGAAATAGCGGCGAAGAGACCCAGTACTTC. Protein product: CASRNSGEETQYF.

A note on this clonotype: One end of the junction fails to match germline, which may point to a read error. As DNA, the CDR3 is TGTGCCTGCTGGGGGGGGGACACCGGGGAGCTGGTTTTT. Translation: CACWGGDTGELVF. The rearrangement joins TRBV7-4 to TRBJ2-2, with D tentatively TRBD2 (7 bases). The germline gives CDR1 SGHVT, CDR2 SQSDAQ. This CDR3 region has 13 residues.

The gene calls are TRBV6-5 and TRBJ1-5, with a possible D match to TRBD1 (6 bases). The V end lost 1 base, the J end lost 4 bases, and 11 bases lay between the germline ends. Germline CDR1 MNHEY, CDR2 SVGAGI. The CDR3 consists of 15 residues. The CDR3 sequence: CASSYLPGQNQPQHF. The CDR3 DNA follows: TGTGCCAGCAGTTACTTGCCGGGACAAAATCAGCCCCAGCATTTT.

J is TRBJ2-5 and V is TRBV14; D ambiguous. The V and J ends lost 0 bases and 5 bases respectively, with 16 bases between them. This CDR3 is built from 16 residues. The V gene's germline CDR1 is SGHDN and CDR2 FVKESK. The CDR3 loop is CASSQDSIYLKETQYF. CDR3 sequence (DNA): TGTGCCAGCAGCCAAGATAGCATCTACCTGAAGGAGACCCAGTACTTC.

The chain has TRBV7-2 and TRBJ2-3; 8 nucleotides agree with TRBD2. V was pared by 5 bases and J by 4 bases, with 8 bases of the junction left unmatched. The CDR3 consists of 15 residues. Germline V gene sequence: CDR1 SGHTA, CDR2 FQGNSA. The CDR3 spells CASSPLPGGADTQYF. The DNA of the CDR3 is TGTGCCAGCAGCCCTCTGCCGGGGGGGGCAGATACGCAGTATTTT.

Only a few counts were recorded for this clonotype. The rearrangement uses TRBV11-2 and TRBJ2-5; D unclear. This CDR3 has 13 residues. The ends were cut back, 0 bases at V and 5 bases at J, with 7 bases in the middle. CDR1 SGHAT and CDR2 FQNNGV come from the germline V gene. CDR3 bases: TGTGCCAGCAGCTTAGATTTGCAGGAGACCCAGTACTTC. The encoded protein is CASSLDLQETQYF. Drawing the rest from reference TRBV11-2 and TRBJ2-5, the complete variable domain is EAGVAQSPRYKIIEKRQSVAFWCNPISGHATLYWYQQILGQGPKLLIQFQNNGVVDDSQLPKDRFSAERLKGVDSTLKIQPAKLEDSAVYLCASSLDLQETQYFGPGTRLLVL.

As to this clonotype: With a much larger clone just one base away, this may be a read error. This chain uses TRBV6-6 with TRBJ2-3; D possibly corresponds to TRBD1 (5 bases). Germline V gene data show CDR1 as MNHNY and CDR2 as SVGAGI (reference sequence). The CDR3 has 14 residues. V shed 6 bases and J shed 3 bases, with 13 bases lying between them. CDR3 amino acids: CASSPTEITDTQYF. CDR3 coding DNA: TGTGCCAGCAGCCCGACAGAGATAACAGATACGCAGTATTTT.